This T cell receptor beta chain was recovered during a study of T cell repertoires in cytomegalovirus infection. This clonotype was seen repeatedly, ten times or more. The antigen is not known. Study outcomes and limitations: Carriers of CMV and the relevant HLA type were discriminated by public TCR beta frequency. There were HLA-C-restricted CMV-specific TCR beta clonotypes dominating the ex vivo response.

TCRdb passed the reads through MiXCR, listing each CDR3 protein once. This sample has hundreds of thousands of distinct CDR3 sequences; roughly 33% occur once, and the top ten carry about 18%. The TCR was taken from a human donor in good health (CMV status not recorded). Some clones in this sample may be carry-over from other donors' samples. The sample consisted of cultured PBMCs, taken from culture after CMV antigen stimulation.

The CDR3 reads CASSSNGRDNEKLFF. CDR3 nucleotides: TGTGCCAGCAGCTCCAACGGACGGGATAATGAAAAACTGTTTTTT. The V and J genes are TRBV7-2 and TRBJ1-4; unclear D gene. The CDR3 consists of 15 residues. V dropped 4 bases and J dropped 4 bases, with 13 bases sitting between them. Germline V lookup: CDR1 SGHTA, CDR2 FQGNSA.